This TCR beta chain appears in the sequencing data of a study of blood T cell repertoires in COVID-19. The CDR3 is 13 amino acids. Per the germline V gene, CDR1 is SEHNR and CDR2 is FQNEAQ (reference sequence). V dropped 2 bases and J dropped 4 bases, with 8 bases sitting between them. Method: immunoSEQ multiplex PCR; TCRdb's copy keeps in-frame clones and lacks some. The data contain about 300,000 clones, 70% to 90% of them singletons. Sequencing was performed on PBMCs or T cells enriched from blood (not recorded which). The chain combines TRBV7-9 with TRBJ1-1, with a tentative D call TRBD1 (5 bases). This sequence originates from a man younger than 40 who had recovered from COVID-19. CDR3 region: CASSLLGGTEAFF. Written as DNA, the CDR3 is TGTGCCAGCAGCTTATTGGGGGGCACTGAAGCTTTCTTT.